This T cell receptor beta chain was captured in a study of OX40 agonist ivuxolimab in advanced cancers. This CDR3 comprises 17 residues. CDR1 is ENHRY and CDR2 is SYGVKD in the germline V gene. The V segment lost 0 bases and the J segment 7 bases; nucleotides outside the gene matches: 7. This clone showed up just a few times. Produced via immunoSEQ multiplex PCR; TCRdb's table is partial and in-frame only. The sample has about 95,000 clones; 90% to 95% are singletons. The origin of this receptor is an adult with an advanced solid tumor such as melanoma, head and neck, liver or kidney cancer. The gene calls are TRBV10-3 and TRBJ2-1; 12 bases line up with TRBD2. The material was CD4+ or CD8+ T cells sorted from blood, obtained in a trial of the OX40 agonist ivuxolimab. In DNA, the CDR3 is TGTGCCATCAGTGAGTCGCCGTTGCTAGCGGGAGGGAATGAGCAGTTCTTC. It specifies CAISESPLLAGGNEQFF.